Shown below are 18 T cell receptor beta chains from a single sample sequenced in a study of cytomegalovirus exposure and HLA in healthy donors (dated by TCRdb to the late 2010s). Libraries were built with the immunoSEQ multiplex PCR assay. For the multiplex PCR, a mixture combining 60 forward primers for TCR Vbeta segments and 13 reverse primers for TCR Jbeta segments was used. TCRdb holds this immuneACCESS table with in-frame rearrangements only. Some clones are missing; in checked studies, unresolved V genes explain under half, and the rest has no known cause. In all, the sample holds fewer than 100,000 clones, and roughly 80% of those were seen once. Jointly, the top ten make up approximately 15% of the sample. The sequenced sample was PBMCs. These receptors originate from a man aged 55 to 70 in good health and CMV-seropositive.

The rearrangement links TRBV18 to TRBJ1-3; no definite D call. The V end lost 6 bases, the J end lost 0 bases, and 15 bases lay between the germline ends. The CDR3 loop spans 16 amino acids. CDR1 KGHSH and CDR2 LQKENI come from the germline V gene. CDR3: CASSPSRETSGNTIYF. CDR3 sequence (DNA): TGTGCCAGCTCCCCTTCGCGGGAAACCTCTGGAAACACCATATATTTT.

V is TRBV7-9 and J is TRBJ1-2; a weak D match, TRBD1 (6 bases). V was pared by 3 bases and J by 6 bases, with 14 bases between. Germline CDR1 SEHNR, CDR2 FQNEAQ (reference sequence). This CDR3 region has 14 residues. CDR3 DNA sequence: TGTGCCAGCAGCTTTGTACAGGGAGCAAATGGCTACACCTTC. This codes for CASSFVQGANGYTF.

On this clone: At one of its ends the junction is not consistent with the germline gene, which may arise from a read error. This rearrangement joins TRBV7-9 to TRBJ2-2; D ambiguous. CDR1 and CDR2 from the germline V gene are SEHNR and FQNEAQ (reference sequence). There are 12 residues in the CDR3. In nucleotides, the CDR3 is TGTTCCAGCAGCTCTAGTTTCGGGGAGCTGTTTTTT. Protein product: CSSSSSFGELFF.

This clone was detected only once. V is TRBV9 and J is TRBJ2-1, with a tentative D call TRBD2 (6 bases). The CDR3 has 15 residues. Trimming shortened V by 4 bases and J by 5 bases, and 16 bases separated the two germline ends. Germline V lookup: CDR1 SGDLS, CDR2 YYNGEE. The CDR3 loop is CASSFRDSPHNEQFF. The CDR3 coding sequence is TGTGCCAGCAGCTTCCGGGACTCCCCACACAATGAGCAGTTCTTC.

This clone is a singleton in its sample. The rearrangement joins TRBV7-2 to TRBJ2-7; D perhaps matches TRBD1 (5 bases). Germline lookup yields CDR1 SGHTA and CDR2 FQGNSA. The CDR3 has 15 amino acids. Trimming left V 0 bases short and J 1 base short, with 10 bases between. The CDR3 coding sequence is TGTGCCAGCAGCTTAGCAGGGGTTATATCCTACGAGCAGTACTTC. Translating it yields CASSLAGVISYEQYF.

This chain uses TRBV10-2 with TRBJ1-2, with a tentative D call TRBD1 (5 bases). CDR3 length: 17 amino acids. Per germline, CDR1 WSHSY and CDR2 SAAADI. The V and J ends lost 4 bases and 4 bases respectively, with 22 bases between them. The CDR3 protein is CASSGESGGAGSYGYTF. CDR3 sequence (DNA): TGCGCCAGCAGTGGGGAGTCGGGAGGGGCGGGTAGCTATGGCTACACCTTC.

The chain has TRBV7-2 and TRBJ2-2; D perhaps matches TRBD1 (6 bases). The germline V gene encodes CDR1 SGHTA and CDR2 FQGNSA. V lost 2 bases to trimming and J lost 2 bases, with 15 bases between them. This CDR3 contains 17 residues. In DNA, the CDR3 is TGTGCCAGCAGCTTAAATCCGACAGGAAGAAACACCGGGGAGCTGTTTTTT. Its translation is CASSLNPTGRNTGELFF.

The CDR3 loop is CASSLPGQGVAKNIQYF. The CDR3 DNA follows: TGTGCCAGCAGCCTCCCGGGACAGGGAGTAGCCAAAAACATTCAGTACTTC. The V gene is TRBV5-6, the J gene TRBJ2-4, with 9 bases that match TRBD1. V lost 4 bases and J lost 0; bases outside the gene matches: 8. CDR3 size: 17 residues. Germline-derived CDR1 and CDR2 are SGHDT and YYEEEE.

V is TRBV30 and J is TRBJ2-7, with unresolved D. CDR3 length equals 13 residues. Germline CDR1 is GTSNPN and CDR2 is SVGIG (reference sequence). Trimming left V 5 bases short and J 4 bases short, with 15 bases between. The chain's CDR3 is CAWAFELNYEQYF. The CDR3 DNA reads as TGTGCCTGGGCCTTTGAGCTAAATTACGAGCAGTACTTC. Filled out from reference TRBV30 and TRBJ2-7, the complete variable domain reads SQTIHQWPATLVQPVGSPLSLECTVEGTSNPNLYWYRQAAGRGLQLLFYSVGIGQISSEVPQNLSASRPQDRQFILSSKKLLLSDSGFYLCAWAFELNYEQYFGPGTRLTVT.

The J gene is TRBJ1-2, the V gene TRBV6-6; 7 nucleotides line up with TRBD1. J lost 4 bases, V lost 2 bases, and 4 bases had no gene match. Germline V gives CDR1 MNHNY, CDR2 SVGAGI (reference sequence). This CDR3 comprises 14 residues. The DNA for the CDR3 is TGTGCCAGCAGTTACCCCGGGACAGTCTATGGCTACACCTTC. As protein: CASSYPGTVYGYTF.

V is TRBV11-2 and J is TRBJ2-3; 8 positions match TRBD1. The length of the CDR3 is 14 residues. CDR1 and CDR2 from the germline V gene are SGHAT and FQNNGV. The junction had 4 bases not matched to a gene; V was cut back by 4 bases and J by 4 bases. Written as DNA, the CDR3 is TGTGCCAGCAGCTCCAGGGGGCTTGCAGATACGCAGTATTTT. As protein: CASSSRGLADTQYF.

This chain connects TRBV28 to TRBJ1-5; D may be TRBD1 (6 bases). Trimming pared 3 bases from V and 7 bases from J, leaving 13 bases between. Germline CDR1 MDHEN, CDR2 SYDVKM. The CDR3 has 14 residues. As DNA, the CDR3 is TGTGCCAGCAGTTTGGGCAGGGGAGGGCAGCCCCAGCATTTT. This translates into CASSLGRGGQPQHF.

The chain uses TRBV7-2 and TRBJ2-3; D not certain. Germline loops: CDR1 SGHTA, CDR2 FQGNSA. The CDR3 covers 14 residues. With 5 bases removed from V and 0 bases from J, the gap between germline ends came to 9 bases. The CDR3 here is CASSPRFSTDTQYF. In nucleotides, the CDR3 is TGTGCCAGCAGCCCCCGGTTTAGCACAGATACGCAGTATTTT.

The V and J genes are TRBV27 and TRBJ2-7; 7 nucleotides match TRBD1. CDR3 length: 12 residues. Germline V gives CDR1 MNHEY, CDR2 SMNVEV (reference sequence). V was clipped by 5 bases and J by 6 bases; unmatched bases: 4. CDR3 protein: CASSPPGGEQYF. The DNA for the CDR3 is TGTGCCAGCAGTCCCCCAGGGGGCGAGCAGTACTTC.

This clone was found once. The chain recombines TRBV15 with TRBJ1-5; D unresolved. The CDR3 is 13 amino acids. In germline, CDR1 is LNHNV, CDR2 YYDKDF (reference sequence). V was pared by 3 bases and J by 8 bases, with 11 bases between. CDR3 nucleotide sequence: TGTGCCACCAGCAGGGGTGTGAGGGAGCCCCAGCATTTT. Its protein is CATSRGVREPQHF.

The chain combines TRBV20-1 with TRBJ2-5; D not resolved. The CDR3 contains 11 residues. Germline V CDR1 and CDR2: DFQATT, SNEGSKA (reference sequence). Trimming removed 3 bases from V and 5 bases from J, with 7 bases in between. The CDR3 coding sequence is TGCAGTGCTAGTAGCATTGAGACCCAGTACTTC. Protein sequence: CSASSIETQYF.

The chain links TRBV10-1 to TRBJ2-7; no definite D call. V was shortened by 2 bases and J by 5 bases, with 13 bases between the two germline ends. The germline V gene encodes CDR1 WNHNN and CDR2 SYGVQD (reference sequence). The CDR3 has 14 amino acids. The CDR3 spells CASSERGNPNEQYF. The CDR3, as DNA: TGCGCCAGCAGTGAGAGAGGAAACCCGAACGAGCAGTACTTC.

Here the CDR3 reads CASKKRQGAYEQYF. The DNA for the CDR3 is TGTGCCAGCAAAAAACGACAGGGGGCTTACGAGCAGTACTTC. The chain has TRBV7-2 and TRBJ2-7; 10 nucleotides align to TRBD1. V shed 7 bases and J 4 bases; nucleotides not matched to a gene: 7. The V gene's germline CDR1 is SGHTA and CDR2 FQGNSA. The CDR3 contains 14 residues.